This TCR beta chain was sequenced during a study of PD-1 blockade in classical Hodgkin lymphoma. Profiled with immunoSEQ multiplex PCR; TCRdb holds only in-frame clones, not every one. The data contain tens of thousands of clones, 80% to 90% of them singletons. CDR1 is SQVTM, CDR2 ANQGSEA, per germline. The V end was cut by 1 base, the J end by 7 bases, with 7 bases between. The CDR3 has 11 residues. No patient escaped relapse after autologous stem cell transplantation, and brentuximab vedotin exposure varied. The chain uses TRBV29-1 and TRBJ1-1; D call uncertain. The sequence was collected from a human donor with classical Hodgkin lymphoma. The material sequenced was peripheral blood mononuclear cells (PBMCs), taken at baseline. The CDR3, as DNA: TGCAGCGTTGAAGGGGGAGGTGAAGCTTTCTTT. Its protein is CSVEGGGEAFF. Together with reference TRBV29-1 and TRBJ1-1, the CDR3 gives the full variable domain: SAVISQKPSRDICQRGTSLTIQCQVDSQVTMMFWYRQQPGQSLTLIATANQGSEATYESGFVIDKFPISRPNLTFSTLTVSNMSPEDSSIYLCSVEGGGEAFFGQGTRLTVV.